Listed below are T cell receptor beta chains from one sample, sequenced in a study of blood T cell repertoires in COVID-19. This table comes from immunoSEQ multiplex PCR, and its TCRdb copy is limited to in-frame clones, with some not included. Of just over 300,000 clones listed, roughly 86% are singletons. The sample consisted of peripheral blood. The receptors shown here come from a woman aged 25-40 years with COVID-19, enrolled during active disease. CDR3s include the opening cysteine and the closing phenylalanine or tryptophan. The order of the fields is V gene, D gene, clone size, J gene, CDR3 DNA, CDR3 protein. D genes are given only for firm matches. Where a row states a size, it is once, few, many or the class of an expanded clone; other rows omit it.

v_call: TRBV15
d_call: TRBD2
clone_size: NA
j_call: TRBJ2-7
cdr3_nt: TGTGCCACCAGCAGGGGCCGGGACTACACCTACGAGCAGTACTTC
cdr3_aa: CATSRGRDYTYEQYF

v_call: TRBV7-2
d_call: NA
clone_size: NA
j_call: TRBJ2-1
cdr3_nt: TGTGCCAGCAGTTCTTTGGGGGGGCGGTACAATGAGCAGTTCTTC
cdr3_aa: CASSSLGGRYNEQFF

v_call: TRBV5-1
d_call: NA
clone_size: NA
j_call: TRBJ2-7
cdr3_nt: TGCGCCAGCAGCTTGGGGGGCGCCCCCGGGCAGTACTTC
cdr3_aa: CASSLGGAPGQYF

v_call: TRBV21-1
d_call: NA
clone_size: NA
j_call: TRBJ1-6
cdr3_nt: TGTGCCAGCAGCAAAGGGCGGCCGAAGGAGAATAATTCACCCCTCCACTTT
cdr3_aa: CASSKGRPKENNSPLHF

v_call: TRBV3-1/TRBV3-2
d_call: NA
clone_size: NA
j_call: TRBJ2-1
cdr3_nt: TGTGCCAGCAGCCAACCGGGGATCCATGAGCAGTTCTTC
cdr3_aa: CASSQPGIHEQFF

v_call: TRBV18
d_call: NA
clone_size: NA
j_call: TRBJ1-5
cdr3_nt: TGTGCCAGCTCACGGGTCTCGGGGTTTAGCAATCAGCCCCAGCATTTT
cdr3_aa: CASSRVSGFSNQPQHF

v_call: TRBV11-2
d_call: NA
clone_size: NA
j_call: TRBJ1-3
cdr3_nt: TGTGCCAGCAGCTTAGATACCCGCGCACCCGGAAACACCATATATTTT
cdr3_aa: CASSLDTRAPGNTIYF

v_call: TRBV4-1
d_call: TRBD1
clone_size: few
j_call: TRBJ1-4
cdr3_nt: TGCGCCAGCAGCCAAACGGACAGGGCCAAGGGAAAACTGTTTTTT
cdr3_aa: CASSQTDRAKGKLFF

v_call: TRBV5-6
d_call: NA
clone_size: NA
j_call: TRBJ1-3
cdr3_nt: TGTGCCAGCAGCTCTCGCAATACAGGGACTGGAAACACCATATATTTT
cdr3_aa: CASSSRNTGTGNTIYF

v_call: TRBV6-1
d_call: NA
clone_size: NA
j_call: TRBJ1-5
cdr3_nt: TGTGCCAGCAGTGAAGTTATCAATCAGCCCCAGCATTTT
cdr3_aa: CASSEVINQPQHF

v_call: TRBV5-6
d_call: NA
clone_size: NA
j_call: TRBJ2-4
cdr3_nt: TGTGCCAGCAGCTTCGGGGGAAACATTCAGTACTTC
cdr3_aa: CASSFGGNIQYF

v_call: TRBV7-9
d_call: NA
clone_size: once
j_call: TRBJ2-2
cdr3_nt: TGTGCCAGCAGCTTAATCGACTCCGGGGAGCTGTTTTTT
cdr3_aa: CASSLIDSGELFF

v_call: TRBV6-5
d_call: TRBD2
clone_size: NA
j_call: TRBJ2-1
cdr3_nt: TGTGCCAGCAGTTACGGTACTAGCGAGTACGACAATGAGCAGTTCTTC
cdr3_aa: CASSYGTSEYDNEQFF

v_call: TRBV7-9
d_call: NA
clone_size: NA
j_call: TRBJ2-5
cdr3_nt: TGTGCCAGCAGCTTAGCGGGGCCTCAAGAGACCCAGTACTTC
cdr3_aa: CASSLAGPQETQYF

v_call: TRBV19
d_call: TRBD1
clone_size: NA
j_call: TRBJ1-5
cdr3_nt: TGTGCCAGTAGCGACAGGGCGGTTGATCAGCCCCAGCATTTT
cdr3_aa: CASSDRAVDQPQHF

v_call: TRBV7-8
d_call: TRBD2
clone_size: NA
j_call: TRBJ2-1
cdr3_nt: TGTGCCAGCAGCTCCGGGACTACCTTCTACAATGAGCAGTTCTTC
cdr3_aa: CASSSGTTFYNEQFF